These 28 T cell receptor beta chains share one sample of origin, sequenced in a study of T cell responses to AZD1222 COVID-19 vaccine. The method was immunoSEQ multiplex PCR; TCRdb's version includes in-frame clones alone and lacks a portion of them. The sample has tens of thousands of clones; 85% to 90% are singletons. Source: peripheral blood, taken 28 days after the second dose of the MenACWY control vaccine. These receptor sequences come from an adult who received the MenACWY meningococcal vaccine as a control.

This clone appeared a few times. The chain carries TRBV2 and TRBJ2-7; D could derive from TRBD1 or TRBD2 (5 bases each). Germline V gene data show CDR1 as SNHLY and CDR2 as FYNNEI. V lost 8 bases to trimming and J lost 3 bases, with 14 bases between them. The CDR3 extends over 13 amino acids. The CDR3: CASATGRLYEQYF. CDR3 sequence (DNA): TGTGCCAGCGCCACGGGACGGCTCTACGAGCAGTACTTC.

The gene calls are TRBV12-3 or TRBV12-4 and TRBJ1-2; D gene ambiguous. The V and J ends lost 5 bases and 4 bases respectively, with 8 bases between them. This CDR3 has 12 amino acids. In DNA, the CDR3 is TGTGCCAGCAGTGCCCTCAGCTATGGCTACACCTTC. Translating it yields CASSALSYGYTF.

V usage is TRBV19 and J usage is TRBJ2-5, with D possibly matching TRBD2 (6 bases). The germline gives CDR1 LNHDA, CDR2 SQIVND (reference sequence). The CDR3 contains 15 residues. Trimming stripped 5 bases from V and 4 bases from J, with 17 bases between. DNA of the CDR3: TGTGCCAGTAGTGCCTCACTAGCTCGGCGAGAGACCCAGTACTTC. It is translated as CASSASLARRETQYF.

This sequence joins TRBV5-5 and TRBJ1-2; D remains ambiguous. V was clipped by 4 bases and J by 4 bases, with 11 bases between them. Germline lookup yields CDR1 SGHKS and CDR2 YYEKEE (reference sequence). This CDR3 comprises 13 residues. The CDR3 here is CASSPTHAYGYTF. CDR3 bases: TGTGCCAGCAGCCCGACCCACGCCTATGGCTACACCTTC.

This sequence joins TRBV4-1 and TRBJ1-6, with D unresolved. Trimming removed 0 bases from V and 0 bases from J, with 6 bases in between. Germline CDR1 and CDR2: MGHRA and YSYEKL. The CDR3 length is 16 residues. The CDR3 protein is CASSQDPASYNSPLHF. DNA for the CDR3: TGCGCCAGCAGCCAAGATCCCGCCTCCTATAATTCACCCCTCCACTTT.

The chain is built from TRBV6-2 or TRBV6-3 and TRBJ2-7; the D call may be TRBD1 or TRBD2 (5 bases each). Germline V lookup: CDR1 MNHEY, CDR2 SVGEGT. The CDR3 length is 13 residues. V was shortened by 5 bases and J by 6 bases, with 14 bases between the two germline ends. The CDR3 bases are TGTGCCAGCAGTCCACCCCTTGGGGGCGAGCAGTACTTC. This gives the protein CASSPPLGGEQYF.

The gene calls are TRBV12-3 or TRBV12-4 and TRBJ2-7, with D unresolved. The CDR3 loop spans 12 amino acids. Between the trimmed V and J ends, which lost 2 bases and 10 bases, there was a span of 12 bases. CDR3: CASSLTPGYQYF. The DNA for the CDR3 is TGTGCCAGCAGTTTAACACCGGGCTACCAGTACTTC.

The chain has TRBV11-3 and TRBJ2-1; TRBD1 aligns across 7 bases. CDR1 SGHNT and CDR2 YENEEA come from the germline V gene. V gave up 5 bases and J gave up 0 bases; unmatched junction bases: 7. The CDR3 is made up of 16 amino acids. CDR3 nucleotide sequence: TGTGCCAGCAGCCCTCAACAGGGGCGCTCCTACAATGAGCAGTTCTTC. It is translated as CASSPQQGRSYNEQFF.

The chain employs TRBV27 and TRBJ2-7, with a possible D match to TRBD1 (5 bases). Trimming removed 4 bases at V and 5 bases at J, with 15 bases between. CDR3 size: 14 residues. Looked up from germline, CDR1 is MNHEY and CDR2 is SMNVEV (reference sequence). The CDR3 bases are TGTGCCAGCAGTTCCCCGGGCAGGGCCCACGAGCAGTACTTC. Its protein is CASSSPGRAHEQYF.

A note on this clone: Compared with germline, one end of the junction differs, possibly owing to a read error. In nucleotides, the CDR3 is TGTGCCAGCAGTTTTGACCGAGTGAGGAGTCACTTC. Its translation is CASSFDRVRSHF. This chain uses TRBV12-3 or TRBV12-4 with TRBJ2-5, with unresolved D. The CDR3 sequence is 12 residues long.

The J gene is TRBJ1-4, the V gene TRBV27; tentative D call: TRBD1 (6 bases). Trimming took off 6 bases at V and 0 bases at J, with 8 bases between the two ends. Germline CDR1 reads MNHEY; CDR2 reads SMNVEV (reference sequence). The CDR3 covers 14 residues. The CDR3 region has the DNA TGTGCCAGCAGGAGACAGGCAACTAATGAAAAACTGTTTTTT. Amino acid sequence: CASRRQATNEKLFF.

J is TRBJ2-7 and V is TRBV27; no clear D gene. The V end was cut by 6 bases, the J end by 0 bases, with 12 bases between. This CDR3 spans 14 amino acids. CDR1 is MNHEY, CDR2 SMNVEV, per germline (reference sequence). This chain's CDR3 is CASSPQWDSYEQYF. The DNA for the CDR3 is TGTGCCAGCAGCCCACAGTGGGACTCCTACGAGCAGTACTTC.

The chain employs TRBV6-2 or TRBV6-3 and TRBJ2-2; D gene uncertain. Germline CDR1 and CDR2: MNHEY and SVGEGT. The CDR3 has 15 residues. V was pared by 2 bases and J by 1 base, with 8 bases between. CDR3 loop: CASSYDGVNTGELFF. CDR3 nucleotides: TGTGCCAGCAGTTACGACGGTGTGAACACCGGGGAGCTGTTTTTT.

CDR3 protein: CASSRLTGRNSPLHF. The CDR3 DNA follows: TGTGCCAGCAGCCGTCTGACAGGGAGGAATTCACCCCTCCACTTT. The chain uses TRBV11-2 and TRBJ1-6, with 7 nucleotides matching TRBD1. Looked up from germline, CDR1 is SGHAT and CDR2 is FQNNGV. The CDR3 has 15 amino acids. Trimming removed 5 bases from V and 7 bases from J; junction bases left unmatched: 8.

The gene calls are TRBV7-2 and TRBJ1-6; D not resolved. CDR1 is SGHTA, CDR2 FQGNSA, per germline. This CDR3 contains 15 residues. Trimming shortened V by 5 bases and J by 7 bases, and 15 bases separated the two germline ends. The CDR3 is CASSLSREANSPLHF. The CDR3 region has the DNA TGTGCCAGCAGCCTCAGCCGGGAGGCGAATTCACCCCTCCACTTT.

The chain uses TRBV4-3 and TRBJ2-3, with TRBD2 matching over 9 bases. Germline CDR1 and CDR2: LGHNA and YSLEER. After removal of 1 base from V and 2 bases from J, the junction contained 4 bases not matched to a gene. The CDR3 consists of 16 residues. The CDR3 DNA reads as TGCGCCAGCAGCCAAGGGCTAGCGGGAATCACAGATACGCAGTATTTT. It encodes CASSQGLAGITDTQYF.

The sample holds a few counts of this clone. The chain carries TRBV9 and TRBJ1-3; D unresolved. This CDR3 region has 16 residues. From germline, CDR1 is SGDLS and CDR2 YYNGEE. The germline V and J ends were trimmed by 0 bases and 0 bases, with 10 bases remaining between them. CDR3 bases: TGTGCCAGCAGCGTAGGGGGAATCCCCTCTGGAAACACCATATATTTT. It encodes CASSVGGIPSGNTIYF.

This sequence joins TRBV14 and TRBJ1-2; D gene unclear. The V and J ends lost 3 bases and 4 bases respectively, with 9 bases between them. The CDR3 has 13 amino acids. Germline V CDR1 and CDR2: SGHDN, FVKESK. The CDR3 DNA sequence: TGTGCCAGCAGCCAGGGGAGGTCCTATGGCTACACCTTC. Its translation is CASSQGRSYGYTF.

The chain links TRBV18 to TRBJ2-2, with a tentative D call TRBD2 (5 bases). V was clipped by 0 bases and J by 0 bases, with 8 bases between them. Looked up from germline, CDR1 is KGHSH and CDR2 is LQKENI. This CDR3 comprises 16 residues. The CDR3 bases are TGTGCCAGCTCACCACCGGGCGGGCCGAACACCGGGGAGCTGTTTTTT. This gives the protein CASSPPGGPNTGELFF.

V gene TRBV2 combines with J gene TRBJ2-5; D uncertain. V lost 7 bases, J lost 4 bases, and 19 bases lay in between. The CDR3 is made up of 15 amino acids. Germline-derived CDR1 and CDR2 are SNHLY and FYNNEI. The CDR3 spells CASIRDGGEPETQYF. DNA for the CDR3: TGTGCCAGCATTAGAGACGGTGGGGAACCAGAGACCCAGTACTTC.

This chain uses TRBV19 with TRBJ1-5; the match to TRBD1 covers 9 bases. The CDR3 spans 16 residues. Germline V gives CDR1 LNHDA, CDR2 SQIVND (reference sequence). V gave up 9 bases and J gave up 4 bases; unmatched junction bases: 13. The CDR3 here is CARYCRDRVPNQPQHF. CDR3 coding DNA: TGTGCCAGATACTGCCGGGACAGGGTCCCAAATCAGCCCCAGCATTTT.

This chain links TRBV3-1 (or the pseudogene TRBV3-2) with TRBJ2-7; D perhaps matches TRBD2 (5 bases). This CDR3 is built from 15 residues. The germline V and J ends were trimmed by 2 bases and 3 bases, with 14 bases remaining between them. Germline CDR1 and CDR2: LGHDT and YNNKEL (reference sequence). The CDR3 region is CASSQTGNLNYEQYF. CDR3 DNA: TGTGCCAGCAGCCAAACCGGGAACCTAAACTACGAGCAGTACTTC.

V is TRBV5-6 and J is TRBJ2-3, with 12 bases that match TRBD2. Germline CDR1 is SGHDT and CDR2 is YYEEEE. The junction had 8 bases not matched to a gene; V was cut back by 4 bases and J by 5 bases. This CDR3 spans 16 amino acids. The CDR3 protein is CASSPRLAGERDTQYF. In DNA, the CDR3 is TGTGCCAGCAGCCCCCGACTAGCGGGAGAGAGAGATACGCAGTATTTT.

CDR3 loop: CASSLEGDATNEKLFF. The CDR3 DNA reads TGCGCCAGCAGCTTGGAAGGGGATGCAACTAATGAAAAACTGTTTTTT. This chain links TRBV5-1 with TRBJ1-4; D might be TRBD1 (5 bases). The V gene lost 0 bases and the J gene lost 0 bases, with 9 bases spanning the gap. The CDR3 has 16 residues. Germline CDR1 and CDR2: SGHRS and YFSETQ.

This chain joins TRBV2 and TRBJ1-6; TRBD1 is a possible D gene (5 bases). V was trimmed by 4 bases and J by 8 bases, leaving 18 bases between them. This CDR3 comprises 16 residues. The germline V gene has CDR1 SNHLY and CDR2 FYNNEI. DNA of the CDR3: TGTGCCAGCAGTGGACCATCAGGGATTCTGGATTCACCCCTCCACTTT. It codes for CASSGPSGILDSPLHF.

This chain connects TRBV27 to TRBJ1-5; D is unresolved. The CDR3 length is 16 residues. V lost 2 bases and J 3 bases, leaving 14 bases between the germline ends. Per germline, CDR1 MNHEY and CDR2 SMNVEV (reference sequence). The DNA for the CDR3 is TGTGCCAGCAGTTTACGGTTCTGGGATAACAATCAGCCCCAGCATTTT. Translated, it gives CASSLRFWDNNQPQHF.

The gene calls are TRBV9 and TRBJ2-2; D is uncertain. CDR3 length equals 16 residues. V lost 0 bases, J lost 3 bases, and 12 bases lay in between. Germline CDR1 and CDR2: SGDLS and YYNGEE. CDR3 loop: CASSVGIALHTGELFF. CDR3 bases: TGTGCCAGCAGCGTAGGAATAGCTCTTCACACCGGGGAGCTGTTTTTT. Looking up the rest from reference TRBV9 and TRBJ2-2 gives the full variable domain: DSGVTQTPKHLITATGQRVTLRCSPRSGDLSVYWYQQSLDQGLQFLIQYYNGEERAKGNILERFSAQQFPDLHSELNLSSLELGDSALYFCASSVGIALHTGELFFGEGSRLTVL.

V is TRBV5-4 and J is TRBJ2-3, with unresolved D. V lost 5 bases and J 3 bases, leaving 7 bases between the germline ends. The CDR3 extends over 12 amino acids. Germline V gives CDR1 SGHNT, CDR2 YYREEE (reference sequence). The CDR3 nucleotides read TGTGCCAGCAGTCTAGAAACAGATACGCAGTATTTT. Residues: CASSLETDTQYF.